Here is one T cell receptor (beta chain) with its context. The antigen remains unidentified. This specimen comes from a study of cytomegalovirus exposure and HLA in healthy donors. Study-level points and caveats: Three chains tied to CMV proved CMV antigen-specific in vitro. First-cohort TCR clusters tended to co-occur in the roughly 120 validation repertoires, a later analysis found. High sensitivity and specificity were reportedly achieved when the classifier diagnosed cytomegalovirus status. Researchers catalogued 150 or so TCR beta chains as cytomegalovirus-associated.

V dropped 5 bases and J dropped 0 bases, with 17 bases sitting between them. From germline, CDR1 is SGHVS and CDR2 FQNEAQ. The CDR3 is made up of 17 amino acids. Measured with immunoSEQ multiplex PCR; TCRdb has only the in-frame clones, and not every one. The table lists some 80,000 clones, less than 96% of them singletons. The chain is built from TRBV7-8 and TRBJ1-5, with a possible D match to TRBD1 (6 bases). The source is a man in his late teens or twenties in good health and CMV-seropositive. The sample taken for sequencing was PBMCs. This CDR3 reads CASSLQGSGDSNQPQHF. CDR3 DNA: TGTGCCAGCAGCCTACAGGGTTCCGGGGATAGCAATCAGCCCCAGCATTTT.